This T cell receptor beta chain was profiled in a study of T cells expressing NK-cell markers. Across the whole study: All TCR beta repertoires analysed originated from sorted CD3+CD56+NKG2C+, CD3+CD56+NKG2C- and CD3+CD56-NKG2C+ T cells.

The study, taken as a whole, reports: The study did not resolve the HCMV specificity of expanded NKG2C+ T cell clones. In a group of 5 or 6 donors, dominant NKG2C+ clonotypes represented about 1.0-7.5% of CD8+ T cells.

Comments on this clonotype: The antigen remains undetermined.

TCRdb reanalyzed the 5' RACE reads and collapses them to one entry per CDR3 protein, without DNA. The sample's table shows 120,000 to 150,000 distinct CDR3 sequences. This CDR3 contains 16 residues. This receptor was obtained from a man in his late teens or twenties in good health. Sequencing was carried out using blood T cells: a sorted CD56 or NKG2C T cell subset, CD4+ or CD8+ T cells, or bulk PBMC T cells (not recorded which). The chain combines TRBV12-3 or TRBV12-4 with TRBJ2-4; the D gene TCRdb calls, TRBD1, cannot be checked with no DNA. The CDR3 loop is CASTVEARTAKNIQYF.